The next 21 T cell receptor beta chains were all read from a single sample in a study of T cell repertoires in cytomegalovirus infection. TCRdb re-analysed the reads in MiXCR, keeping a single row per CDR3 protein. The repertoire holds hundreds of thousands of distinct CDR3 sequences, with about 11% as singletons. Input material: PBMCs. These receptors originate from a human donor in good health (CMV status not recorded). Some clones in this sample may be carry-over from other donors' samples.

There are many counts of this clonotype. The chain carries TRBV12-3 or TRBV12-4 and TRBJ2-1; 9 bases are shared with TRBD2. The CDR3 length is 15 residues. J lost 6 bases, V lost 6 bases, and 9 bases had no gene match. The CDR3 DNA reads TGTGCCAGCAGCCTGGGCGGGAGGGTTTCCAATGAGCAGTTCTTC. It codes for CASSLGGRVSNEQFF.

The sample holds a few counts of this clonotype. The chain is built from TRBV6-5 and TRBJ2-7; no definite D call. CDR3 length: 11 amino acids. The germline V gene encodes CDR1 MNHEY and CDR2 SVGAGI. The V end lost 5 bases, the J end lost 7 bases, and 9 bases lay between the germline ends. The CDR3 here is CASSRLWEQYF. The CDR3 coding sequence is TGTGCCAGCAGTCGGTTGTGGGAGCAGTACTTC.

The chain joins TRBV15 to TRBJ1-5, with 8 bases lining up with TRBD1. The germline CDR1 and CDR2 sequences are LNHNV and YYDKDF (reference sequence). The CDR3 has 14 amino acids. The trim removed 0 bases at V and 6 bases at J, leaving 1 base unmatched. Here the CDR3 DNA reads TGTGCCACCAGCAGAGAACAGGGGGGTCAGCCCCAGCATTTT. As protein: CATSREQGGQPQHF.

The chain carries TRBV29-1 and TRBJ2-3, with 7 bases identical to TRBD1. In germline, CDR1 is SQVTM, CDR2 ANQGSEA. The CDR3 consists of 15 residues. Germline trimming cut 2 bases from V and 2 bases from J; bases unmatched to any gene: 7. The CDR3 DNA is TGCAGCGTTGAATTCCGGGACAGAGACACAGATACGCAGTATTTT. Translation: CSVEFRDRDTDTQYF.

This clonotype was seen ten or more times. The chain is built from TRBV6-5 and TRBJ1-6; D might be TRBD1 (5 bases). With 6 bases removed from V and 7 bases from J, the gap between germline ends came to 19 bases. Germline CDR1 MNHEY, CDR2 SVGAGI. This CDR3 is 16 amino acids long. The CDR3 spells CASRRGPGLLNSPLHF. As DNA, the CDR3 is TGTGCCAGCAGAAGAGGGCCGGGACTCCTCAATTCACCCCTCCACTTT.

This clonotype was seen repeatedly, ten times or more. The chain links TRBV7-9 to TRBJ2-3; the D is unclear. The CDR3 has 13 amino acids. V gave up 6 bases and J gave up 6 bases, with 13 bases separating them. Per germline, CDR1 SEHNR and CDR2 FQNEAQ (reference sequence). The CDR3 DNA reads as TGTGCCAGCAGTAAGGCGCCGTCGGATACGCAGTATTTT. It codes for CASSKAPSDTQYF.

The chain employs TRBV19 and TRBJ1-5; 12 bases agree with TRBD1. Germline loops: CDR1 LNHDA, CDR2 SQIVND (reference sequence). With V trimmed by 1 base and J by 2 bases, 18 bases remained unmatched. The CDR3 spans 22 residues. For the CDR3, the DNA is TGTGCCAGTAGTATAGGGGTCCCCGGGACAGGGGGCTTCCTCGGGGGCAATCAGCCCCAGCATTTT. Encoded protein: CASSIGVPGTGGFLGGNQPQHF.

CDR3 region: CSAISTGKGRDEQYF. The CDR3 DNA sequence: TGCAGTGCTATTAGCACAGGGAAAGGACGGGACGAGCAGTACTTC. The J gene is TRBJ2-7, the V gene TRBV20-1, with D possibly matching TRBD1 (6 bases). The CDR3 length is 15 residues. Germline assignment: CDR1 DFQATT and CDR2 SNEGSKA (reference sequence). V was clipped by 4 bases and J by 5 bases, with 21 bases between them.

CDR3: CASSQGTLPYEQYF. The CDR3, as DNA: TGTGCCAGCAGCCAAGGGACCCTCCCCTACGAGCAGTACTTC. The chain links TRBV3-1 to TRBJ2-7; unclear D gene. CDR1 LGHDT and CDR2 YNNKEL come from the germline V gene (reference sequence). V lost 1 base, J lost 2 bases, and 9 bases lay in between. CDR3 length equals 14 residues.

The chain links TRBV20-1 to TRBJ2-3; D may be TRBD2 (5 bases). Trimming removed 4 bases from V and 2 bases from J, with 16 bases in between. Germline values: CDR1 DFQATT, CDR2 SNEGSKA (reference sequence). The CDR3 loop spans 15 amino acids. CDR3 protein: CSATKLGLTTDTQYF. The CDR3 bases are TGCAGTGCTACCAAACTAGGGTTAACCACAGATACGCAGTATTTT.

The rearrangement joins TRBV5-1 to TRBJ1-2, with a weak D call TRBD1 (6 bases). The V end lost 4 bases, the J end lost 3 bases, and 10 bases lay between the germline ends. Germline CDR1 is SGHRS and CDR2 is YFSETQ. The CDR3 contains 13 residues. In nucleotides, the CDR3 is TGCGCCAGCAGCACGGACAGCGACTATGGCTACACCTTC. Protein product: CASSTDSDYGYTF.

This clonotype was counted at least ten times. The CDR3 region has the DNA TGTGCCAGCAGCTTATCCCCGTTGGAGGGGGCTGAAAAACTGTTTTTT. Protein sequence: CASSLSPLEGAEKLFF. The gene calls are TRBV7-9 and TRBJ1-4, with 7 nucleotides matching TRBD1. This CDR3 spans 16 amino acids. J was trimmed by 7 bases and V by 2 bases; bases with no gene match: 10. Germline loops: CDR1 SEHNR, CDR2 FQNEAQ (reference sequence).

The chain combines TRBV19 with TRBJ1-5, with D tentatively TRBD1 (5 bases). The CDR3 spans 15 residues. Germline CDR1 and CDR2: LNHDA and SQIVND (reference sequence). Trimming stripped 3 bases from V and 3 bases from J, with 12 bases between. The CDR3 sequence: CASSMAGRDNQPQHF. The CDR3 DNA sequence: TGTGCCAGTAGTATGGCAGGGAGGGACAATCAGCCCCAGCATTTT.

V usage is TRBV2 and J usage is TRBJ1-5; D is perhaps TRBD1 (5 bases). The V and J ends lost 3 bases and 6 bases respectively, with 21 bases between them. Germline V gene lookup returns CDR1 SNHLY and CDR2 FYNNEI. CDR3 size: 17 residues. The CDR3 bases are TGTGCCAGCAGTGATGGAGGGACCCTTATTTCTAGTCAGCCCCAGCATTTT. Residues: CASSDGGTLISSQPQHF.

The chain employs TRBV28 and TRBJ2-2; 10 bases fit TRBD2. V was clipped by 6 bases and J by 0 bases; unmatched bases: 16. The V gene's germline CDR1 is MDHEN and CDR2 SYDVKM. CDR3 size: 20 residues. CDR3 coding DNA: TGTGCCAGCAGCCCACTCTCCCGACTAGCGGGCACCACGAACACCGGGGAGCTGTTTTTT. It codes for CASSPLSRLAGTTNTGELFF.

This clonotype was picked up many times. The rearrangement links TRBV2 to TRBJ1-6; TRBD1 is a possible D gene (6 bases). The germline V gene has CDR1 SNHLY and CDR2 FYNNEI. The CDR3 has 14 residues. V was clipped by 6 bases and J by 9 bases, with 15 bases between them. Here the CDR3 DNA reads TGTGCCAGCAGCGCCGGGACCAGGGGTTCACCCCTCCACTTT. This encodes CASSAGTRGSPLHF.

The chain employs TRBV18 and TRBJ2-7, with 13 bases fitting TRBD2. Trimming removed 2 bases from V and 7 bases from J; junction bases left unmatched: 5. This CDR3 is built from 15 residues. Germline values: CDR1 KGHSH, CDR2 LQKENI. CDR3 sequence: CASSPGGLAGFEQYF. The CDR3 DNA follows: TGTGCCAGCTCACCAGGGGGACTAGCGGGATTTGAGCAGTACTTC. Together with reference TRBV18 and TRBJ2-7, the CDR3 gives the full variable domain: NAGVMQNPRHLVRRRGQEARLRCSPMKGHSHVYWYRQLPEEGLKFMVYLQKENIIDESGMPKERFSAEFPKEGPSILRIQQVVRGDSAAYFCASSPGGLAGFEQYFGPGTRLTVT.

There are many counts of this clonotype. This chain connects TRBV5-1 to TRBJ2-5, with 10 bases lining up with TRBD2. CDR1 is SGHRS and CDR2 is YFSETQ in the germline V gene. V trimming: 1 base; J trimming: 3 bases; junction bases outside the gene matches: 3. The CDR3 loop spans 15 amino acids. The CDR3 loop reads CASSLSLAGEETQYF. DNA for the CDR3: TGCGCCAGCAGCTTGTCCCTAGCGGGGGAAGAGACCCAGTACTTC. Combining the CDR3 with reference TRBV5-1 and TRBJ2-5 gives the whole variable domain KAGVTQTPRYLIKTRGQQVTLSCSPISGHRSVSWYQQTPGQGLQFLFEYFSETQRNKGNFPGRFSGRQFSNSRSEMNVSTLELGDSALYLCASSLSLAGEETQYFGPGTRLLVL.

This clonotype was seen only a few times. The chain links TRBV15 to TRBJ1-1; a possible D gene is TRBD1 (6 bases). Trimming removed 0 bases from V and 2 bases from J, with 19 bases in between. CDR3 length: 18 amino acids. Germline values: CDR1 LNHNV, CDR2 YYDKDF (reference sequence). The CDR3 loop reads CATSRDWGQLLGNTEAFF. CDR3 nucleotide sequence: TGTGCCACCAGCAGAGATTGGGGACAACTCTTGGGAAACACTGAAGCTTTCTTT.

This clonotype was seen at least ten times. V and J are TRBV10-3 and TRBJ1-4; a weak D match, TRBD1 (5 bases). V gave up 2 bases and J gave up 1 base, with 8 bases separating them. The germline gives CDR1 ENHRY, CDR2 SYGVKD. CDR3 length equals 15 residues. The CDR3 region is CAISERGETNEKLFF. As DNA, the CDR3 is TGTGCCATCAGTGAGAGAGGGGAAACTAATGAAAAACTGTTTTTT.

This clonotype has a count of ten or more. CDR3 coding DNA: TGTGCCATCAGTGAGGTCGGGACAGGGGACTATGGCTACACCTTC. Translation gives CAISEVGTGDYGYTF. The chain joins TRBV10-3 to TRBJ1-2, with TRBD1 matching 10 bases. The germline V gene has CDR1 ENHRY and CDR2 SYGVKD. The junction had 3 bases not matched to a gene; V was cut back by 2 bases and J by 3 bases. The CDR3 spans 15 residues.